One sample yielded the 28 T cell receptor beta chains listed below, sequenced in a study of beta chain features in type 1 diabetes. Regarding the study as a whole: Type 1 diabetes patients had TCRB CDR3s that were shorter (moderately but significantly so) in all four CD4+ subsets.

Sequenced material consisted of expressed TCRB transcripts (all of the isolated RNA was reverse transcribed). The protocol was immunoSEQ multiplex PCR, while the TCRdb copy is restricted to in-frame clones and leaves out a portion. The table lists 250,000 to 300,000 clones, around 22% of them singletons, with 0.012% in the top ten. These receptors' targets are unknown. The sample taken for sequencing was naive CD4+ T cells from blood. The receptors here all came from a woman aged 25 to 39 with type 1 diabetes.

This chain uses TRBV28 with TRBJ2-7, with TRBD1 identical over 7 bases. Trimming took 6 bases from V and 5 from J; bases not matched to a gene: 13. The CDR3 has 15 residues. CDR1 is MDHEN, CDR2 SYDVKM, per germline. The CDR3 DNA sequence: TGTGCCAGCAGACTCTACGGACAGGACAGAGACGAGCAGTACTTC. Protein sequence: CASRLYGQDRDEQYF.

The chain is built from TRBV30 and TRBJ1-2; tentative D call: TRBD1 (5 bases). The CDR3 runs to 13 residues. V lost 3 bases, J lost 3 bases, and 11 bases lay in between. The germline V gene encodes CDR1 GTSNPN and CDR2 SVGIG (reference sequence). The CDR3 nucleotides are TGTGCCTGGAGCCCGGGGGGGGACTATGGCTACACCTTC. It encodes CAWSPGGDYGYTF.

This clone was counted between two and nine times. The chain couples TRBV4-2 to TRBJ2-1; D gene uncertain. The germline V gene has CDR1 LGHNA and CDR2 YNFKEQ. The germline V and J ends were trimmed by 0 bases and 4 bases, with 10 bases remaining between them. This CDR3 has 15 amino acids. The CDR3 reads CASSQDHNSYNEQFF. The CDR3 region has the DNA TGTGCCAGCAGCCAAGATCATAACTCTTACAATGAGCAGTTCTTC.

This chain links TRBV2 with TRBJ1-1, with 7 bases aligning to TRBD1. CDR1 is SNHLY, CDR2 FYNNEI, per germline. The J segment lost 5 bases and the V segment lost 5 bases, leaving 5 bases of the junction unmatched. The CDR3 loop spans 13 amino acids. The CDR3 is CASSPGQTTEAFF. DNA of the CDR3: TGTGCCAGCAGTCCGGGACAGACGACTGAAGCTTTCTTT.

This chain uses TRBV7-9 with TRBJ2-7, with a possible D match to TRBD2 (7 bases). Between the trimmed V and J ends, which lost 3 bases and 4 bases, there was a span of 16 bases. The CDR3 is 15 residues long. Germline-derived CDR1 and CDR2 are SEHNR and FQNEAQ (reference sequence). This CDR3 is CASSLWREQGYEQYF. CDR3 DNA: TGTGCCAGCAGCTTGTGGCGGGAGCAGGGGTACGAGCAGTACTTC.

Worth noting for this clone: Other nucleotide sequences from this sample produce the same CDR3. The chain uses TRBV5-1 and TRBJ2-6; perhaps TRBD1 as D (6 bases). Germline CDR1 reads SGHRS; CDR2 reads YFSETQ. The ends were cut back, 1 base at V and 2 bases at J, with 10 bases in the middle. The CDR3 loop spans 16 amino acids. In nucleotides, the CDR3 is TGCGCCAGCAGCTTGACTGGGGGCGCTGGGGCCAACGTCCTGACTTTC. Translation gives CASSLTGGAGANVLTF.

The genes are TRBV29-1 and TRBJ1-5; perhaps TRBD1 as D (6 bases). Trimming shortened V by 3 bases and J by 0 bases, and 9 bases separated the two germline ends. Germline CDR1 is SQVTM and CDR2 is ANQGSEA. The CDR3 spans 14 residues. The CDR3 here is CSVEDRYSNQPQHF. CDR3 nucleotides: TGCAGCGTTGAGGACAGATATAGCAATCAGCCCCAGCATTTT.

This clone has a handful of counts. V gene TRBV7-2 combines with J gene TRBJ2-1; 8 bases are a match to TRBD2. J gave up 7 bases and V 2 bases, and 7 bases lay outside the gene matches. The CDR3 length is 15 residues. Germline lookup yields CDR1 SGHTA and CDR2 FQGNSA. The CDR3 spells CASSLWGLDANEQFF. CDR3 nucleotides: TGTGCCAGCAGCTTATGGGGACTAGACGCGAATGAGCAGTTCTTC.

The chain links TRBV5-4 to TRBJ2-3; 9 positions match TRBD2. Losses at the gene ends were 4 bases for V and 4 bases for J; bases not matched to a gene: 10. Germline V gene lookup returns CDR1 SGHNT and CDR2 YYREEE (reference sequence). This CDR3 spans 16 amino acids. CDR3 sequence reads: CASSTRIAGVADTQYF. CDR3 sequence (DNA): TGTGCCAGCAGCACGCGCATAGCGGGAGTAGCAGATACGCAGTATTTT.

This clone occurred a few times. This chain uses TRBV14 with TRBJ2-4; D perhaps matches TRBD2 (5 bases). Germline V CDR1 and CDR2: SGHDN, FVKESK. The CDR3 length is 11 residues. Trimming removed 1 base from V and 16 bases from J, with 11 bases in between. DNA for the CDR3: TGTGCCAGCAGCCAAGCTCTGAGACTATACTTC. Its translation: CASSQALRLYF.

The chain combines TRBV28 with TRBJ2-7, with TRBD2 matching over 7 bases. The CDR3 consists of 15 residues. Trimming took 6 bases from V and 1 from J; bases not matched to a gene: 9. Germline CDR1 is MDHEN and CDR2 is SYDVKM. This CDR3 is CASSSSGEGSYEQYF. The CDR3 DNA follows: TGTGCCAGCAGCTCCTCCGGGGAGGGATCCTACGAGCAGTACTTC.

The chain's CDR3 is CASSSAGTLSYEQYF. In nucleotides, the CDR3 is TGTGCCAGCAGTTCGGCGGGAACCCTCTCCTACGAGCAGTACTTC. The chain is built from TRBV7-9 and TRBJ2-7, with a weak D call TRBD2 (6 bases). V lost 6 bases and J 0 bases, leaving 15 bases between the germline ends. The CDR3 length is 15 residues. Per germline, CDR1 SEHNR and CDR2 FQNEAQ (reference sequence).

The chain employs TRBV5-4 and TRBJ2-3; TRBD1 is a possible D gene (6 bases). The CDR3 extends over 14 amino acids. From germline, CDR1 is SGHNT and CDR2 YYREEE (reference sequence). Trimming stripped 4 bases from V and 2 bases from J, with 11 bases between. The DNA for the CDR3 is TGTGCCAGCAGCCCAGACAGGTACACAGATACGCAGTATTTT. Protein sequence: CASSPDRYTDTQYF. Full variable domain (outside the CDR3, taken from reference TRBV5-4 and TRBJ2-3): ETGVTQSPTHLIKTRGQQVTLRCSSQSGHNTVSWYQQALGQGPQFIFQYYREEENGRGNFPPRFSGLQFPNYSSELNVNALELDDSALYLCASSPDRYTDTQYFGPGTRLTVL.

The J gene is TRBJ2-2, the V gene TRBV4-1; TRBD2 matches 8 bases. V gave up 4 bases and J gave up 3 bases; unmatched junction bases: 13. CDR3 length equals 18 residues. Germline-derived CDR1 and CDR2 are MGHRA and YSYEKL. CDR3 DNA: TGCGCCAGCAGCCGGGGAGCGGGAGTAGTACTTGACACCGGGGAGCTGTTTTTT. Amino acids: CASSRGAGVVLDTGELFF.

V is TRBV9 and J is TRBJ2-5, with 10 nucleotides matching TRBD2. The junction had 3 bases not matched to a gene; V was cut back by 3 bases and J by 4 bases. The CDR3 totals 14 residues. Germline CDR1 is SGDLS and CDR2 is YYNGEE. The chain's CDR3 is CASSAGLAVETQYF. CDR3 nucleotide sequence: TGTGCCAGCAGCGCTGGACTAGCGGTAGAGACCCAGTACTTC.

The V gene is TRBV7-9, the J gene TRBJ2-1; D is perhaps TRBD2 (5 bases). CDR1 and CDR2 from the germline V gene are SEHNR and FQNEAQ (reference sequence). The CDR3 is made up of 12 amino acids. V lost 5 bases to trimming and J lost 10 bases, with 12 bases between them. The CDR3 here is CASSLSGSEQFF. The DNA of the CDR3 is TGTGCCAGCAGCCTCAGCGGAAGCGAGCAGTTCTTC.

This clone has a handful of counts. The chain combines TRBV4-1 with TRBJ2-3; 13 bases line up with TRBD2. V was pared by 4 bases and J by 2 bases, with 6 bases of the junction left unmatched. From germline, CDR1 is MGHRA and CDR2 YSYEKL. This CDR3 comprises 17 residues. In DNA form, the CDR3 reads TGCGCCAGCAGCCTGGGACTAGCGGGAAGCACCACAGATACGCAGTATTTT. This encodes CASSLGLAGSTTDTQYF.

The V gene is TRBV6-4, the J gene TRBJ2-1, with 11 bases matching TRBD2. This CDR3 is 15 amino acids long. Germline V gene lookup returns CDR1 MRHNA and CDR2 SNTAGT. V was pared by 6 bases and J by 7 bases, with 8 bases of the junction left unmatched. CDR3 DNA sequence: TGTGCCAGCAGCGATAGCGGGAGGGCCCCGAATGAGCAGTTCTTC. It specifies CASSDSGRAPNEQFF.

This chain joins TRBV11-2 and TRBJ2-3; possibly TRBD2 for D (5 bases). The germline CDR1 and CDR2 sequences are SGHAT and FQNNGV. Trimming pared 11 bases from V and 8 bases from J, leaving 17 bases between. The CDR3 runs to 12 residues. Written as DNA, the CDR3 is TGTGCCGGAGGCGGATACACCGGTACGCAGTATTTT. Its protein is CAGGGYTGTQYF.

This clone was seen a few times. The gene calls are TRBV4-2 and TRBJ2-5; TRBD1 matches 9 bases. Trimming at V came to 1 base and at J to 1 base, leaving 10 bases not matched to a gene. Germline CDR1 and CDR2: LGHNA and YNFKEQ. The CDR3 contains 18 residues. In DNA, the CDR3 is TGTGCCAGCAGCCAAGGCAGGGACAGGGCTCGCCTCCAAGAGACCCAGTACTTC. This encodes CASSQGRDRARLQETQYF.

This chain's CDR3 is CASSDGLAFYNEQFF. In DNA form, the CDR3 reads TGTGCCAGCAGCGACGGACTAGCGTTCTACAATGAGCAGTTCTTC. The chain links TRBV9 to TRBJ2-1, with 9 positions matching TRBD2. V gave up 3 bases and J gave up 3 bases; unmatched junction bases: 4. CDR3 length equals 15 residues. The V gene's germline CDR1 is SGDLS and CDR2 YYNGEE.

This clone has just a few counts. CDR3 sequence: CASSAPGGGNEQFF. The CDR3 DNA follows: TGTGCCAGCAGTGCTCCCGGAGGAGGGAATGAGCAGTTCTTC. The chain carries TRBV25-1 and TRBJ2-1, with D possibly matching TRBD2 (6 bases). Germline lookup yields CDR1 MGHDK and CDR2 SYGVNS. Trimming stripped 4 bases from V and 7 bases from J, with 14 bases between. The CDR3 length is 14 residues. Variable domain in full (rest from reference TRBV25-1 and TRBJ2-1): EADIYQTPRYLVIGTGKKITLECSQTMGHDKMYWYQQDPGMELHLIHYSYGVNSTEKGDLSSESTVSRIRTEHFPLTLESARPSHTSQYLCASSAPGGGNEQFFGPGTRLTVL.

This rearrangement joins TRBV11-3 to TRBJ2-5, with D maybe TRBD1 (6 bases). CDR3 size: 15 residues. Trimming took off 4 bases at V and 4 bases at J, with 16 bases between the two ends. CDR1 is SGHNT and CDR2 is YENEEA in the germline V gene. The CDR3 sequence: CASSSNPGEGETQYF. DNA for the CDR3: TGTGCCAGCAGCTCAAACCCAGGGGAAGGAGAGACCCAGTACTTC. Combining the CDR3 with reference TRBV11-3 and TRBJ2-5 gives the whole variable domain EAGVVQSPRYKIIEKKQPVAFWCNPISGHNTLYWYLQNLGQGPELLIRYENEEAVDDSQLPKDRFSAERLKGVDSTLKIQPAELGDSAVYLCASSSNPGEGETQYFGPGTRLLVL.

This chain connects TRBV13 to TRBJ1-2, with D possibly TRBD1 on 5 matching bases. The CDR3 covers 12 residues. V was cut by 7 bases and J by 3 bases, with 9 bases left in between. Germline CDR1 and CDR2: PRHDT and FYEKMQ (reference sequence). The CDR3 reads CASNGGDYGYTF. CDR3 DNA sequence: TGTGCCAGCAACGGGGGGGACTATGGCTACACCTTC. Together with reference TRBV13 and TRBJ1-2, the CDR3 gives the full variable domain: AAGVIQSPRHLIKEKRETATLKCYPIPRHDTVYWYQQGPGQDPQFLISFYEKMQSDKGSIPDRFSAQQFSDYHSELNMSSLELGDSALYFCASNGGDYGYTFGSGTRLTVV.

This chain joins TRBV30 and TRBJ1-2; the D is unclear. Germline-derived CDR1 and CDR2 are GTSNPN and SVGIG (reference sequence). V lost 1 base, J lost 3 bases, and 12 bases lay in between. CDR3 length equals 14 residues. The chain's CDR3 is CAWSGTRLDYGYTF. The CDR3 nucleotides are TGTGCCTGGAGTGGGACTCGACTGGACTATGGCTACACCTTC. Drawing the rest from reference TRBV30 and TRBJ1-2, the complete variable domain is SQTIHQWPATLVQPVGSPLSLECTVEGTSNPNLYWYRQAAGRGLQLLFYSVGIGQISSEVPQNLSASRPQDRQFILSSKKLLLSDSGFYLCAWSGTRLDYGYTFGSGTRLTVV.

The gene calls are TRBV30 and TRBJ1-5, with TRBD1 as a possible D gene (5 bases). Trimming pared 2 bases from V and 1 base from J, leaving 6 bases between. The germline CDR1 and CDR2 sequences are GTSNPN and SVGIG (reference sequence). There are 13 residues in the CDR3. CDR3 in amino acids: CAWSWTSNQPQHF. DNA for the CDR3: TGTGCCTGGAGTTGGACAAGCAATCAGCCCCAGCATTTT.

This clone was found a few times. This rearrangement joins TRBV25-1 to TRBJ2-3; 13 bases agree with TRBD2. Trimming took 3 bases from V and 4 from J; bases not matched to a gene: 7. CDR1 and CDR2 (germline): MGHDK, SYGVNS. CDR3 length: 17 amino acids. The CDR3 is CASSERRTSGSADTQYF. The CDR3 nucleotides are TGTGCCAGCAGTGAGCGGCGGACTAGCGGGAGTGCAGATACGCAGTATTTT.

V usage is TRBV25-1 and J usage is TRBJ2-7; 8 nucleotides line up with TRBD2. Germline V lookup: CDR1 MGHDK, CDR2 SYGVNS. The CDR3 loop spans 18 amino acids. Unmatched junction bases numbered 15, after V lost 2 bases and J lost 3 bases. The CDR3 coding sequence is TGTGCCAGCAGTGAAAGCGAGGGGCCAAGCGGGAGCGTCTACGAGCAGTACTTC. Translating gives CASSESEGPSGSVYEQYF.